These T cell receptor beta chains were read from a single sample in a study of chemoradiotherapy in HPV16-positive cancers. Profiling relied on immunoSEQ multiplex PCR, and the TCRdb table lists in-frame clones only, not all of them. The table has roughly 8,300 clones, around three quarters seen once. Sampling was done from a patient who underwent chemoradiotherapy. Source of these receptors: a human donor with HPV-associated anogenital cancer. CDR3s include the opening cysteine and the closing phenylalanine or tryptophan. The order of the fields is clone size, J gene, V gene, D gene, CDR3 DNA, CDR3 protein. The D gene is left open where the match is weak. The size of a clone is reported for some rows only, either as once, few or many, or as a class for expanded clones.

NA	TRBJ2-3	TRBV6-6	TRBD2	TGTGCCAGCAGTTACTTCGGCCTAGCGGGCACAGATACGCAGTATTTT	CASSYFGLAGTDTQYF
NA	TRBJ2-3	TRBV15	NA	TGTGCCACCAGCAGATCTCTAGCGATTAGCACAGATACGCAGTATTTT	CATSRSLAISTDTQYF
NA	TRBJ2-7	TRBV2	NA	TGTGCCAGCAGTCACAGGGTGAACTACGAGCAGTACTTC	CASSHRVNYEQYF
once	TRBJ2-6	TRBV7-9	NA	TGTGCCAGCAGCTTAGGGCCCCTGGGGGTCTCTGGGGCCAACGTCCTGACTTTC	CASSLGPLGVSGANVLTF
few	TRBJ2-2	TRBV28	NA	TGTGCCTCCAGTCGGGCCGGGGAGCTGTTTTTT	CASSRAGELFF
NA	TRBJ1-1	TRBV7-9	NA	TGTGCCAGCAGCTTGGGACACCCGAACACTGAAGCTTTCTTT	CASSLGHPNTEAFF
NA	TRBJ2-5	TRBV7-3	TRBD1	TGTGCCAGCAGCTACGGACAGGGGGCGGTGGAGACCCAGTACTTC	CASSYGQGAVETQYF
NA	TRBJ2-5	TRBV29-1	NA	TGCAGCGTTGACAGGGGGGTGACCCAGTACTTC	CSVDRGVTQYF
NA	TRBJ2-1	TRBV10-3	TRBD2	TGTGCCATCAGTGCGAGCGGGGGGAATGAGCAGTTCTTC	CAISASGGNEQFF
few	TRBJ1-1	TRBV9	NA	TGTGCCAGCGGTAGACGGCAGAACACTGAAGCTTTCTTT	CASGRRQNTEAFF
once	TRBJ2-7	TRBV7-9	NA	TGTGCCAGCAGCTTCTACGGAGGGCCACAGGACGAGCAGTACTTC	CASSFYGGPQDEQYF
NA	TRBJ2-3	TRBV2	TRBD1	TGTGCCAGCAAGGCAACCGGGACAGGGTCCACAGATACGCAGTATTTT	CASKATGTGSTDTQYF
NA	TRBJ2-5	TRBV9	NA	TGTGCCAGCAGCTCCCATTCTCTAGGGCAAGAGACCCAGTACTTC	CASSSHSLGQETQYF
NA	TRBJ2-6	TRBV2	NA	TGTGCCAGTACTTTTGATGGTTTGTCTGGGGCCAACGTCCTGACTTTC	CASTFDGLSGANVLTF
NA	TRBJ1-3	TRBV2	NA	TGTGCCACCCTCCCCCGATCTGGAAACACCATATATTTT	CATLPRSGNTIYF
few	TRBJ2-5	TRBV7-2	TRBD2	TGTGCCAGCAGCTCTTGGACTAGCGAGCGGGAGACCCAGTACTTC	CASSSWTSERETQYF
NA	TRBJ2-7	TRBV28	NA	TGTGCCAGCAGATACGGACGGGGGCCCTACGAGCAGTACTTC	CASRYGRGPYEQYF
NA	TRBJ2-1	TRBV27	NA	TGTGCCAGCAGTTTAATGGGGCCTGCGCAGAATGAGCAGTTCTTC	CASSLMGPAQNEQFF
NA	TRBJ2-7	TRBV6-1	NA	TGTGCCAGCAGTGAATGGGGCTACGAGCAGTACTTC	CASSEWGYEQYF
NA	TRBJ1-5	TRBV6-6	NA	TGTGCCAGCAGACCTGACAAAATGGGCAATCAGCCCCAGCATTTT	CASRPDKMGNQPQHF
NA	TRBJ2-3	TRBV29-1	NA	TGCAGCGTTGTGGCTAGCGCAGGCGCGGGGTTAGGTATAAATACGCAGTATTTT	CSVVASAGAGLGINTQYF
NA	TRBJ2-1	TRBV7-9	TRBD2	TGTGCCAGCAGCCCTGTGGCGGGAGTTCGCAATGAGCAGTTCTTC	CASSPVAGVRNEQFF
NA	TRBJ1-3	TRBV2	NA	TGTGCCAGCAGTGCCCTACAGGGTTTTGGAGAATTGAACACCATATATTTT	CASSALQGFGELNTIYF
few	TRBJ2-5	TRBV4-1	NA	TGCGCCAGCAGCCAAGATTATCAGGTGGGGGGGCCACAAGAGACCCAGTACTTC	CASSQDYQVGGPQETQYF
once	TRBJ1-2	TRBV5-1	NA	TGCGCCAGCAGCTCGAGAACCCCGGGACCGAACTATGGCTACACCTTC	CASSSRTPGPNYGYTF
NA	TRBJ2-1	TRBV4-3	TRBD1	TGCGCCAGCTCAGGGACAGGGTCATCCGATGAGCAGTTCTTC	CASSGTGSSDEQFF
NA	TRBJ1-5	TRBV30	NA	TGTGCCTGGAGTAGAGGGCCAGGGCAGCCCCAGCATTTT	CAWSRGPGQPQHF
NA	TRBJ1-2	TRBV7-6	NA	TGTGCCAGCAGCCCTGGATCTGTCTTTGGCTACACCTTC	CASSPGSVFGYTF
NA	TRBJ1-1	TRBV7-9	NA	TGTGCCAGCACCCCACCTATTAAGCCTGAAGCTTTCTTT	CASTPPIKPEAFF
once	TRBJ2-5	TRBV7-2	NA	TGTGCCAGCAGTATCCAAGAGACCCAGTACTTC	CASSIQETQYF
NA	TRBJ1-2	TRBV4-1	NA	TGCGCCAGCAGCAGACTCCCGGGCCTCTTATATGGCTACACCTTC	CASSRLPGLLYGYTF
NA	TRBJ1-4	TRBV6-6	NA	TGTGCCAGCAGTTACTCGAGACGGTTGGATGAAAAACTGTTTTTT	CASSYSRRLDEKLFF
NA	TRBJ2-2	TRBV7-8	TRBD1	TGTGCCAGCAGCCAATGGGACAGGGTCACGAACACCGGGGAGCTGTTTTTT	CASSQWDRVTNTGELFF
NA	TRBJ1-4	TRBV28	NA	TGTGCCAGCAGCCACACCGGGACCGGGGGAAAACTGTTTTTT	CASSHTGTGGKLFF
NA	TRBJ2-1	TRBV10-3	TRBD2	TGTGCCATCAGCGGGACTAGCGGAATTTACAATGAGCAGTTCTTC	CAISGTSGIYNEQFF
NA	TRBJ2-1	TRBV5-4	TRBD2	TGTGCCAGCAGCCCGAGCGGGAGTAGGAACAATGAGCAGTTCTTC	CASSPSGSRNNEQFF
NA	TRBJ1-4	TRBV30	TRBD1	TGTGCCTGGATGAGGACAGGGGTCGCTAATGAAAAACTGTTTTTT	CAWMRTGVANEKLFF
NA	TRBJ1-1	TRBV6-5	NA	TGTGCCAGCATAGGTCACAGGACGAACACTGAAGCTTTCTTT	CASIGHRTNTEAFF
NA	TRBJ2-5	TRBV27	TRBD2	TGTGCCAGCAGAAAAGCCCTAGCGGGGGACCAAGAGACCCAGTACTTC	CASRKALAGDQETQYF
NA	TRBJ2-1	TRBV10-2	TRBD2	TGCGCCAGCACGGGACTAGCGGGGCGCGGCTCCTACAATGAGCAGTTCTTC	CASTGLAGRGSYNEQFF